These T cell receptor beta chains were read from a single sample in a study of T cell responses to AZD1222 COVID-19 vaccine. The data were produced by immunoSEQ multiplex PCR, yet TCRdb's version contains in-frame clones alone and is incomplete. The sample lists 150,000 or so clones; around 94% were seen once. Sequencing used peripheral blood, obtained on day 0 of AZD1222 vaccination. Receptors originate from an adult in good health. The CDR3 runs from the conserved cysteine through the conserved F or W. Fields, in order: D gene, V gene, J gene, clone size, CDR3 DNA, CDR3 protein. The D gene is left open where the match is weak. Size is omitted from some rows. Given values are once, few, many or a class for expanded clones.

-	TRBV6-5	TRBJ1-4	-	TGTGCCAGCAGGCCCCAGGGCTGGCTTAGTGAAAAACTGTTTTTT	CASRPQGWLSEKLFF
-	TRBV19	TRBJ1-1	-	TGTGCCAGTAGAATAGCGGGTGTGCTGACTGAAGCTTTCTTT	CASRIAGVLTEAFF
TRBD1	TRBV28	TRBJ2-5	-	TGTGCCAGTTTTTCCGGGACAGGTAAAGAGACCCAGTACTTC	CASFSGTGKETQYF
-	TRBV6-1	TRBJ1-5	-	TGTGCCAGCAGTGAAGAGACAGAGCATCAGCCCCAGCATTTT	CASSEETEHQPQHF
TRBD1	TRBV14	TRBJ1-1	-	TGTGCCAGCAGCCAAGGGGGACAGGGCAAGGCTTTCTTT	CASSQGGQGKAFF
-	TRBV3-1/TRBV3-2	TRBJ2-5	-	TGTGCCAGCAGCCAAGAGTCAAGGGGATCTGGTGGAGAGACCCAGTACTTC	CASSQESRGSGGETQYF
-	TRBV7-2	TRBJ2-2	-	TGTGCCAGCAGCACACAGAACACCGGGGAGCTGTTTTTT	CASSTQNTGELFF
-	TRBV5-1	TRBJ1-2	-	TGCGCCAGCAGAGGTAACTATGGCTACACCTTC	CASRGNYGYTF
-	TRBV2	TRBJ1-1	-	TGTGCCAGCGCTCTCGGGTGGACTTCGGCTGAAGCTTTCTTT	CASALGWTSAEAFF
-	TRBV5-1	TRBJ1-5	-	TGCGCCAGCAGCTTGAACAGCAATCAGCCCCAGCATTTT	CASSLNSNQPQHF
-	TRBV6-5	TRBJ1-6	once	TGTGCCAGCAGTTACTCAGGCGGAGGGAATTCACCCCTCCACTTT	CASSYSGGGNSPLHF
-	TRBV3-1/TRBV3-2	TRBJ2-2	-	TGTGCCAGCAGTTCCCAGGGGTCCACCGGGGAGCTGTTTTTT	CASSSQGSTGELFF
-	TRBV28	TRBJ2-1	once	TGTGCCAGCAGTTCCCCCCGACTCGGTTTTTGGGAGCAGTTCTTC	CASSSPRLGFWEQFF
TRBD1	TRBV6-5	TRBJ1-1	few	TGTGCCAGCAGAGCTGGACAGGGCCCTGAAGCTTTCTTT	CASRAGQGPEAFF
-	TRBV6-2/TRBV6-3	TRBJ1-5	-	TGTGCCAGCAGTTATCACGGGGGGACATTGAATCAGCCCCAGCATTTT	CASSYHGGTLNQPQHF
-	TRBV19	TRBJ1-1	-	TGTGCCAGTACCACGAACACTGAAGCTTTCTTT	CASTTNTEAFF
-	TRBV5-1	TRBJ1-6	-	TGCGCCAGCAGCTTGGATCCCCTGGGAAGTAATTCACCCCTCCACTTT	CASSLDPLGSNSPLHF
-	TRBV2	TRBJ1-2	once	TGTGCCAGCACCCCGGGACCGAAGAACTATGGCTACACCTTC	CASTPGPKNYGYTF